This T cell receptor (beta chain) was retrieved from a study of T cells after yellow fever vaccination. This clonotype was counted only a few times. The germline CDR1 and CDR2 sequences are ENHRY and SYGVKD. This CDR3 has 15 residues. V lost 2 bases and J 6 bases, leaving 14 bases between the germline ends. TCRdb reprocessed the 5' RACE reads via MiXCR and lists one record per CDR3 protein. The sample contains 600,000 to 750,000 distinct CDR3 sequences, around 12% of which appear only once. This TCR came from a man in his thirties or forties who received the YFV17D yellow fever vaccine. V is TRBV10-3 and J is TRBJ2-1; tentatively, D is TRBD2 (5 bases). This specimen was PBMCs, taken on the day of the yellow fever booster vaccination. CDR3 coding DNA: TGTGCCATCAGTGAGAATGGCCGGGATGTCAATGAGCAGTTCTTC. Its translation: CAISENGRDVNEQFF.